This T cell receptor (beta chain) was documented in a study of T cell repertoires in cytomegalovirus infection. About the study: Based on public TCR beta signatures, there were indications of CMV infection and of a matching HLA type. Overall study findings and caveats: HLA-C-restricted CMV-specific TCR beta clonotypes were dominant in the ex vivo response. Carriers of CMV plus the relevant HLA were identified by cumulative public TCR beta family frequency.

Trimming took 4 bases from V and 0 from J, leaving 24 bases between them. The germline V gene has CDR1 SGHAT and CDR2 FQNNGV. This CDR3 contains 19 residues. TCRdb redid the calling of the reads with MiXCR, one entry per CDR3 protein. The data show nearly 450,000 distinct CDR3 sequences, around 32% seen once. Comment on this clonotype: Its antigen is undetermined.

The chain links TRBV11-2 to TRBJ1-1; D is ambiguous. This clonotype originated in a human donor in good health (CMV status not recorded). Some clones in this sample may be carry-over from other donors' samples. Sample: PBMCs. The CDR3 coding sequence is TGTGCCAGCAGCTATAGAGGGTTTAGGGCAGATATCATGAACACTGAAGCTTTCTTT. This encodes CASSYRGFRADIMNTEAFF.